Below are 26 T cell receptor beta chains sequenced from a single sample in a study of CD8 T cells in ankylosing spondylitis. TCRdb itself ran the 5' RACE reads through MiXCR, one entry per CDR3 protein. The sample has 270,000 or so distinct CDR3 sequences, 18% seen once; the top ten hold around 32%. The sequencing input was blood, either unsorted or a sorted T cell fraction (not recorded which). The receptors shown here come from a male donor with ankylosing spondylitis or in good health (not recorded which).

This clonotype has a handful of counts. This chain uses TRBV12-3 or TRBV12-4 with TRBJ2-3; tentative D call: TRBD2 (5 bases). The CDR3 has 15 amino acids. Trimming left V 6 bases short and J 1 base short, with 14 bases between. CDR3 residues: CASSPSSGGTDTQYF. In DNA form, the CDR3 reads TGTGCCAGCAGCCCGTCATCCGGGGGCACAGATACGCAGTATTTT.

This clonotype came up a few times. The CDR3, as DNA: TGCGCCAGCAGCCCCGACCCACTAAGGAACTATGGCTACACCTTC. This encodes CASSPDPLRNYGYTF. The chain uses TRBV4-1 and TRBJ1-2, with D unresolved. The germline V and J ends were trimmed by 4 bases and 2 bases, with 14 bases remaining between them. The CDR3 covers 15 residues. Germline CDR1 reads MGHRA; CDR2 reads YSYEKL.

This clonotype has more than one count but fewer than ten. The chain combines TRBV10-2 with TRBJ2-3, with 7 bases matching TRBD2. Per the germline V gene, CDR1 is WSHSY and CDR2 is SAAADI. V lost 8 bases to trimming and J lost 2 bases; unmatched junction nucleotides: 28. The CDR3 is 21 residues long. This chain's CDR3 is CASSDRRGYGGLAELTDTQYF. CDR3 sequence (DNA): TGCGCCAGCTCAGACAGAAGAGGTTACGGAGGCCTAGCGGAGCTCACAGATACGCAGTATTTT.

This rearrangement joins TRBV6-1 to TRBJ2-1; maybe TRBD2 (6 bases). Germline CDR1 reads MNHNS; CDR2 reads SASEGT. Trimming pared 2 bases from V and 9 bases from J, leaving 8 bases between. The CDR3 spans 12 residues. The CDR3 sequence is CASSERGGEQFF. The CDR3 DNA reads as TGTGCCAGCAGTGAAAGGGGAGGTGAGCAGTTCTTC.

This rearrangement joins TRBV9 to TRBJ2-7, with 8 positions matching TRBD1. Germline V gene lookup returns CDR1 SGDLS and CDR2 YYNGEE. V shed 4 bases and J 5 bases; nucleotides not matched to a gene: 5. CDR3 length: 13 residues. The CDR3 nucleotides are TGTGCCAGCAGCCCGGGACAGGCAAACGAGCAGTACTTC. Translating it yields CASSPGQANEQYF.

This clonotype was seen only a few times. The V and J genes are TRBV6-1 and TRBJ2-7; the match to TRBD1 covers 7 bases. Germline CDR1 and CDR2: MNHNS and SASEGT. The CDR3 runs to 14 residues. Trimming cost V 5 bases and J 3 bases; bases outside gene matches: 7. The CDR3 reads CASSPLRDSYEQYF. The DNA of the CDR3 is TGTGCCAGCAGTCCCCTCCGGGACAGCTACGAGCAGTACTTC.

The rearrangement links TRBV4-1 to TRBJ2-7; D might be TRBD1 or TRBD2, each matching 5 bases. Germline CDR1 is MGHRA and CDR2 is YSYEKL. V lost 9 bases to trimming and J lost 4 bases, with 19 bases between them. The length of the CDR3 is 14 residues. The CDR3 DNA follows: TGCGCCAGTTCCCTTGTCTGGGGGTTTTACGAGCAGTACTTC. It specifies CASSLVWGFYEQYF.

The chain couples TRBV6-5 to TRBJ2-2; D gene uncertain. The V and J ends lost 0 bases and 2 bases respectively, with 13 bases between them. The CDR3 spans 17 residues. The V gene's germline CDR1 is MNHEY and CDR2 SVGAGI. In DNA, the CDR3 is TGTGCCAGCAGTTACTCGATAGGCCAAGCCAACACCGGGGAGCTGTTTTTT. Its protein product is CASSYSIGQANTGELFF.

This clonotype was recorded only once. Written as DNA, the CDR3 is TGTGCCATGCTAACCGGGCTAGCGGAGCCCAATGAGCAGTTCTTC. It encodes CAMLTGLAEPNEQFF. The chain combines TRBV4-2 with TRBJ2-1; 7 bases match TRBD2. Losses at the gene ends were 10 bases for V and 6 bases for J; bases not matched to a gene: 15. The CDR3 has 15 residues. Germline-derived CDR1 and CDR2 are LGHNA and YNFKEQ.

V and J are TRBV27 and TRBJ2-1; D tentatively reads TRBD1 or TRBD2 (5 bases each). This CDR3 spans 13 amino acids. V shed 5 bases and J shed 2 bases, with 7 bases lying between them. Germline CDR1 MNHEY, CDR2 SMNVEV (reference sequence). CDR3 amino acids: CASSGTAYNEQFF. CDR3 DNA: TGTGCCAGCAGTGGGACGGCCTACAATGAGCAGTTCTTC.

This clonotype was detected a few times. V usage is TRBV10-3 and J usage is TRBJ2-3; possibly TRBD2 for D (6 bases). The V end was cut by 2 bases, the J end by 8 bases, with 20 bases between. The CDR3 length is 16 residues. Germline CDR1 and CDR2: ENHRY and SYGVKD. The CDR3 bases are TGTGCCATCAGTGAGAGGCTAGCGCCCCTTTCGGGTACGCAGTATTTT. It translates to CAISERLAPLSGTQYF.

This clonotype has a count of ten or more. CDR3 bases: TGCGCCAGCTCTCCTAGCAAGAGCTCCTACGAGCAGTACTTC. Protein product: CASSPSKSSYEQYF. The V gene is TRBV10-2, the J gene TRBJ2-7; D perhaps matches TRBD2 (5 bases). V lost 8 bases and J 0 bases, leaving 14 bases between the germline ends. The germline V gene has CDR1 WSHSY and CDR2 SAAADI. This CDR3 spans 14 amino acids.

The chain recombines TRBV27 with TRBJ2-7; perhaps TRBD1 as D (6 bases). CDR1 is MNHEY, CDR2 SMNVEV, per germline (reference sequence). This CDR3 contains 15 residues. The V gene lost 2 bases and the J gene lost 6 bases, with 17 bases spanning the gap. DNA for the CDR3: TGTGCCAGCAGTTTAGTAGGGACACCAAGCCCCGAGCAGTACTTC. It translates to CASSLVGTPSPEQYF.

This chain joins TRBV29-1 and TRBJ2-7; 7 nucleotides agree with TRBD2. Trimming removed 0 bases from V and 5 bases from J; junction bases left unmatched: 7. The germline CDR1 and CDR2 sequences are SQVTM and ANQGSEA. The CDR3 is 14 amino acids. DNA for the CDR3: TGCAGCGTTGAAGAAGCGGGGTTTGAAAACGAGCAGTACTTC. Its protein product is CSVEEAGFENEQYF.

In its sample, this clonotype was seen many times. The V and J genes are TRBV4-1 and TRBJ2-7, with no clear D. The CDR3 spans 15 residues. V was shortened by 0 bases and J by 3 bases, with 12 bases between the two germline ends. Per the germline V gene, CDR1 is MGHRA and CDR2 is YSYEKL. CDR3 bases: TGCGCCAGCAGCCAAGACAGGTCCGTTATCTACGAGCAGTACTTC. It yields the protein CASSQDRSVIYEQYF.

This clonotype occurred a few times. The chain carries TRBV11-2 and TRBJ1-2; D call uncertain. The germline CDR1 and CDR2 sequences are SGHAT and FQNNGV. The V end was cut by 1 base, the J end by 3 bases, with 9 bases between. The CDR3 sequence is 14 residues long. This CDR3 is CASSLVATDYGYTF. The CDR3 coding sequence is TGTGCCAGCAGCTTAGTTGCCACCGACTATGGCTACACCTTC.

This chain uses TRBV29-1 with TRBJ2-1; TRBD2 matches at 10 bases. Germline CDR1 and CDR2: SQVTM and ANQGSEA. The CDR3 spans 13 residues. V was clipped by 5 bases and J by 7 bases; unmatched bases: 5. CDR3 protein: CSVKAGGFNEQFF. The CDR3 DNA reads as TGCAGCGTTAAAGCGGGAGGGTTTAATGAGCAGTTCTTC.

The J gene is TRBJ1-1, the V gene TRBV3-1; D uncertain. Trimming shortened V by 1 base and J by 7 bases, and 16 bases separated the two germline ends. This CDR3 contains 15 residues. Germline loops: CDR1 LGHDT, CDR2 YNNKEL (reference sequence). The CDR3 nucleotides are TGTGCCAGCAGCCAAGGTTTTGTGAGGACTGATGAAGCTTTCTTT. Encoded protein: CASSQGFVRTDEAFF. Together with reference TRBV3-1 and TRBJ1-1, the CDR3 gives the full variable domain: DTAVSQTPKYLVTQMGNDKSIKCEQNLGHDTMYWYKQDSKKFLKIMFSYNNKELIINETVPNRFSPKSPDKAHLNLHINSLELGDSAVYFCASSQGFVRTDEAFFGQGTRLTVV.

J is TRBJ2-1 and V is TRBV5-1; 11 nucleotides match TRBD2. The CDR3 length is 18 residues. CDR1 is SGHRS and CDR2 is YFSETQ in the germline V gene. After removal of 5 bases from V and 0 bases from J, the junction contained 10 bases not matched to a gene. The CDR3 DNA sequence: TGCGCCAGCAGTCCCTCAACTAGCGGGAGCCCCTCCTACAATGAGCAGTTCTTC. This gives the protein CASSPSTSGSPSYNEQFF.

This clonotype was observed a few times. The rearrangement joins TRBV29-1 to TRBJ2-1; 8 positions agree with TRBD2. From germline, CDR1 is SQVTM and CDR2 ANQGSEA. V shed 6 bases and J 9 bases; nucleotides not matched to a gene: 4. There are 11 residues in the CDR3. CDR3 DNA: TGCAGCGTGCAGCGGGAGAGTGAGCAGTTCTTC. This codes for CSVQRESEQFF.

DNA of the CDR3: TGTGCCAGCAGTTTATGGAAAGAGACCCAGTACTTC. This sequence encodes CASSLWKETQYF. The chain links TRBV12-3 or TRBV12-4 to TRBJ2-5, with unresolved D. There are 12 residues in the CDR3. The V gene lost 2 bases and the J gene lost 3 bases, with 4 bases spanning the gap.

The chain has TRBV9 and TRBJ1-5; TRBD1 matches 7 bases. CDR1 and CDR2 (germline): SGDLS, YYNGEE. V shed 4 bases, J shed 6 bases, and the junction held 10 bases outside the gene matches. The CDR3 consists of 15 residues. The chain's CDR3 is CASSPGTGEGQPQHF. In nucleotides, the CDR3 is TGTGCCAGCAGCCCGGGAACAGGGGAAGGTCAGCCCCAGCATTTT.

This clonotype was seen a few times. The chain recombines TRBV6-1 with TRBJ2-2, with 8 positions matching TRBD2. The CDR3 runs to 15 residues. Germline V gives CDR1 MNHNS, CDR2 SASEGT. Unmatched junction bases numbered 4, after V lost 2 bases and J lost 5 bases. For the CDR3, the DNA is TGTGCCAGCAGTGAAAACGGGAGGGAAACCGGGGAGCTGTTTTTT. Amino acids: CASSENGRETGELFF.

This clonotype was seen many times. The CDR3 spells CASSGTSGVTDTQYF. DNA of the CDR3: TGTGCCAGCAGCGGGACTAGCGGGGTCACAGATACGCAGTATTTT. The chain couples TRBV6-1 to TRBJ2-3; TRBD2 matches 13 bases. Germline V lookup: CDR1 MNHNS, CDR2 SASEGT. This CDR3 spans 15 amino acids. The trim removed 6 bases at V and 2 bases at J, leaving 2 bases unmatched.

The chain carries TRBV11-1 and TRBJ2-7; 16 nucleotides agree with TRBD2. The CDR3 is 18 residues long. V lost 5 bases and J lost 2; bases outside the gene matches: 9. Per germline, CDR1 SGHAT and CDR2 FQDESV (reference sequence). The CDR3 region has the DNA TGTGCCAGCAGCCCTATTCCCGGGACTAGCGGGAGGGCCTACGAGCAGTACTTC. Translated, it gives CASSPIPGTSGRAYEQYF.

The chain joins TRBV20-1 to TRBJ1-5, with D perhaps matching TRBD1 (6 bases). Germline V lookup: CDR1 DFQATT, CDR2 SNEGSKA (reference sequence). V was clipped by 3 bases and J by 5 bases, with 29 bases between them. The CDR3 is 19 amino acids. The CDR3 DNA sequence: TGCAGTGCTAGGTTTCTCGCGGGGGCTAGAACGGGGGATGATCAGCCCCAGCATTTT. Translating it yields CSARFLAGARTGDDQPQHF.